This T cell receptor beta chain is from a study of blood T cells in healthy people across ages. Study summary: Template switching picked up about one barcoded beta molecule for each two T cells. Study-level points and caveats: Age showed a roughly linear inverse relationship with TCR beta diversity per million T cells.

V lost 6 bases and J lost 3, with 17 bases in between. There are 15 residues in the CDR3. CDR1 and CDR2 from the germline V gene are MNHEY and SVGAGI. It was with a sample-barcoded 5' primer and a J-beta primer mix that a second PCR of roughly 7 to 12 cycles was run. TCRdb re-derived calls from the 5' RACE reads in MiXCR, one entry per CDR3 protein. This sample has fewer than 600,000 distinct CDR3 sequences, with about 28% found just once. Note on this clonotype: What it binds is unknown.

This sample also appeared in a second study, on T cells of mothers and their children. From that study: Per child, 2.8 million or so TCR beta CDR3 reads were obtained, against over 10 million per mother.

The TCR sequence derives from a boy between 2 and 10 years old in good health. The V call is TRBV6-5, the J call TRBJ2-5; D perhaps matches TRBD2 (6 bases). Sequenced input: blood. CDR3 DNA: TGTGCCAGCAGCCGCGGGACCCGGGGTGAAGAGACCCAGTACTTC. Translated, it gives CASSRGTRGEETQYF.